Each of the 30 T cell receptor beta chains below was sequenced from the same sample in a study of cytotoxic CD8 clonotypes in ibrutinib-treated CLL. Data came from immunoSEQ multiplex PCR; TCRdb stores just in-frame clones and leaves some out. The sample records 250,000 to 350,000 clones, 65% to 85% being singletons. Sequenced material: PBMCs, taken at disease progression, from a patient treated with ibrutinib. The receptors originated from a human donor with chronic lymphocytic leukemia.

This rearrangement joins TRBV25-1 to TRBJ1-2; no clear D gene. This CDR3 contains 14 residues. The V and J ends lost 5 bases and 4 bases respectively, with 14 bases between them. Germline V gives CDR1 MGHDK, CDR2 SYGVNS. The CDR3 DNA sequence: TGTGCCAGCAGTCCCGGACCCGGCTTCTATGGCTACACCTTC. This codes for CASSPGPGFYGYTF.

This rearrangement joins TRBV7-6 to TRBJ2-7; 7 nucleotides match TRBD1. The trim removed 5 bases at V and 1 base at J, leaving 5 bases unmatched. This CDR3 is 14 amino acids long. Germline lookup yields CDR1 SGHVS and CDR2 FNYEAQ. CDR3 DNA sequence: TGTGCCAGCAGCAGCGACAGGGAGTCCTACGAGCAGTACTTC. This codes for CASSSDRESYEQYF.

The chain combines TRBV2 with TRBJ1-2, with TRBD1 identical over 7 bases. V lost 4 bases to trimming and J lost 7 bases; unmatched junction nucleotides: 9. This CDR3 region has 14 residues. Germline lookup yields CDR1 SNHLY and CDR2 FYNNEI. The CDR3 sequence is CASSGDRGLRGYTF. The CDR3 DNA reads as TGTGCCAGCAGTGGGGACAGAGGATTACGTGGCTACACCTTC.

The sample holds one count of this clone. The rearrangement joins TRBV9 to TRBJ2-1, with 7 positions matching TRBD1. The germline CDR1 and CDR2 sequences are SGDLS and YYNGEE. V gave up 4 bases and J gave up 4 bases; unmatched junction bases: 5. CDR3 length equals 14 residues. CDR3 in amino acids: CASSFRTGYNEQFF. The CDR3 bases are TGTGCCAGCAGCTTCCGGACAGGATACAATGAGCAGTTCTTC.

The chain joins TRBV29-1 to TRBJ2-3, with 8 bases lining up with TRBD1. The V and J ends lost 3 bases and 9 bases, in that order; junction bases with no gene match: 5. The CDR3 loop spans 12 amino acids. Germline CDR1 reads SQVTM; CDR2 reads ANQGSEA. The DNA for the CDR3 is TGCAGCGTTGATGACAGGGGTTGGACGCAGTATTTT. Protein product: CSVDDRGWTQYF.

The chain has TRBV9 and TRBJ2-3, with a possible D match to TRBD1 (6 bases). The CDR3 is 14 residues long. Trimming pared 6 bases from V and 2 bases from J, leaving 13 bases between. CDR1 and CDR2 (germline): SGDLS, YYNGEE. DNA for the CDR3: TGTGCCAGCAATCGAGACAGGAACACAGATACGCAGTATTTT. It translates to CASNRDRNTDTQYF.

This clone was picked up a small number of times. This chain joins TRBV25-1 and TRBJ2-7; D may correspond to TRBD1 or TRBD2 (5 bases each). Germline CDR1 reads MGHDK; CDR2 reads SYGVNS. V shed 2 bases and J shed 4 bases, with 9 bases lying between them. CDR3 length: 13 amino acids. The CDR3 nucleotides are TGTGCCAGCAGTGAAGGGACCCGGTACGAGCAGTACTTC. Protein sequence: CASSEGTRYEQYF.

At least ten counts were recorded for this clone. The chain has TRBV4-1 and TRBJ1-2, with D unresolved. CDR3 length: 16 amino acids. Deletions cut 0 bases from V and 3 bases from J, with 14 bases between. Germline-derived CDR1 and CDR2 are MGHRA and YSYEKL. CDR3 sequence reads: CASSQDEKSWYYGYTF. CDR3 nucleotide sequence: TGCGCCAGCAGCCAAGATGAGAAGTCCTGGTACTATGGCTACACCTTC.

This clone was picked up a small number of times. The CDR3: CASSLPRGFLTDTQYF. The CDR3 coding sequence is TGTGCCAGTAGTCTACCCAGGGGGTTCCTCACAGATACGCAGTATTTT. This chain connects TRBV19 to TRBJ2-3; the match to TRBD1 covers 7 bases. CDR3 length equals 16 residues. With 5 bases clipped from V and 2 bases from J, the junction kept 10 bases outside the gene matches. CDR1 is LNHDA and CDR2 is SQIVND in the germline V gene (reference sequence).

The chain links TRBV25-1 to TRBJ2-5; D unresolved. This CDR3 contains 14 residues. Germline values: CDR1 MGHDK, CDR2 SYGVNS. V lost 3 bases, J lost 1 base, and 9 bases lay in between. CDR3 amino acids: CASSDSGVQETQYF. The CDR3 DNA sequence: TGTGCCAGCAGTGATTCAGGTGTCCAAGAGACCCAGTACTTC.

This clone was detected only once. The V call is TRBV5-1, the J call TRBJ1-5; D gene ambiguous. CDR3 length equals 13 residues. V lost 4 bases, J lost 4 bases, and 9 bases lay in between. CDR1 and CDR2 (germline): SGHRS, YFSETQ. CDR3 nucleotides: TGCGCCAGCAGCCCGGGCAATAATCAGCCCCAGCATTTT. It specifies CASSPGNNQPQHF.

The genes are TRBV4-3 and TRBJ2-3, with a tentative D call TRBD2 (6 bases). CDR3 length equals 17 residues. V was pared by 4 bases and J by 1 base, with 18 bases between. Germline CDR1 and CDR2: LGHNA and YSLEER. The CDR3 bases are TGCGCCAGCAGCCCCTTTCGACTAGTGAAGGGCACAGATACGCAGTATTTT. Its protein is CASSPFRLVKGTDTQYF.

The chain links TRBV10-3 to TRBJ2-1, with 7 bases matching TRBD2. This CDR3 is 17 amino acids long. J was trimmed by 0 bases and V by 2 bases; bases with no gene match: 7. The germline gives CDR1 ENHRY, CDR2 SYGVKD. CDR3 region: CAISEAGALSSYNEQFF. The CDR3 coding sequence is TGTGCCATCAGTGAGGCGGGAGCCTTGAGCTCCTACAATGAGCAGTTCTTC.

The chain links TRBV27 to TRBJ2-1; TRBD2 is a possible D gene (6 bases). The CDR3 extends over 15 amino acids. The V gene's germline CDR1 is MNHEY and CDR2 SMNVEV (reference sequence). The V and J ends lost 5 bases and 7 bases respectively, with 18 bases between them. As DNA, the CDR3 is TGTGCCAGCAGTCCCCTTAGCGGAGGGCGGAATGAGCAGTTCTTC. It encodes CASSPLSGGRNEQFF.

This clone was counted once. J is TRBJ2-7 and V is TRBV28; unclear D gene. V lost 3 bases and J 3 bases, leaving 15 bases between the germline ends. CDR1 MDHEN and CDR2 SYDVKM come from the germline V gene. CDR3 size: 15 residues. CDR3 amino acids: CASSFATPFGYEQYF. The CDR3 DNA is TGTGCCAGCAGTTTCGCGACGCCCTTTGGCTACGAGCAGTACTTC.

A single count supports this clone. This chain uses TRBV27 with TRBJ1-4, with D hard to call. V was pared by 2 bases and J by 0 bases, with 7 bases between. Germline V lookup: CDR1 MNHEY, CDR2 SMNVEV (reference sequence). CDR3 size: 15 residues. The CDR3 reads CASSLTPATNEKLFF. The CDR3 DNA reads TGTGCCAGCAGTTTAACTCCAGCAACTAATGAAAAACTGTTTTTT.

V is TRBV2 and J is TRBJ2-3; 8 nucleotides line up with TRBD2. V gave up 4 bases and J gave up 0 bases; unmatched junction bases: 6. The CDR3 has 16 residues. Germline CDR1 reads SNHLY; CDR2 reads FYNNEI. The CDR3 region has the DNA TGTGCCAGCAGTGTAGCGGGGAGGGCTAGCACAGATACGCAGTATTTT. The encoded protein is CASSVAGRASTDTQYF.

A note on this clone: Other DNA sequences of this sample code for an identical CDR3. The chain couples TRBV7-9 to TRBJ2-1; no clear D. The germline V and J ends were trimmed by 0 bases and 6 bases, with 6 bases remaining between them. The CDR3 length is 13 residues. Germline V gene data show CDR1 as SEHNR and CDR2 as FQNEAQ (reference sequence). CDR3 coding DNA: TGTGCCAGCAGCTTAGCGTGGGGCAATGAGCAGTTCTTC. This codes for CASSLAWGNEQFF.

The chain is built from TRBV29-1 and TRBJ2-1; 9 bases map to TRBD2. Germline CDR1 reads SQVTM; CDR2 reads ANQGSEA. CDR3 length: 15 amino acids. With V trimmed by 7 bases and J by 8 bases, 15 bases remained unmatched. For the CDR3, the DNA is TGCAGCGGGACGCCGTGGCGGGGGGGCATAGATGAGCAGTTCTTC. This codes for CSGTPWRGGIDEQFF.

The sample holds a few counts of this clone. The V and J genes are TRBV21-1 and TRBJ1-1; the D call TRBD1 from the table was never checked on the DNA. TRBV21-1 constitutes a pseudogene. The CDR3 runs to 12 residues. The CDR3 bases are TGTGCCAGCTTACAGGGGAACACTGAAGCTTTCTTT. It yields the protein CASLQGNTEAFF.

In this sample, this clone turned up once. This chain connects TRBV9 to TRBJ2-1, with 11 bases matching TRBD2. The CDR3 is 16 residues long. V shed 0 bases and J 12 bases; nucleotides not matched to a gene: 11. CDR1 is SGDLS and CDR2 is YYNGEE in the germline V gene. The CDR3 region has the DNA TGTGCCAGCAGCGTAGGTTTGACTAGCGGGGACATGGGGCAGTTCTTC. This sequence encodes CASSVGLTSGDMGQFF.

The chain recombines TRBV29-1 with TRBJ2-2; 7 bases map to TRBD2. CDR1 and CDR2 (germline): SQVTM, ANQGSEA. Unmatched junction bases numbered 9, after V lost 6 bases and J lost 5 bases. The CDR3 sequence is 14 residues long. The CDR3 DNA reads TGCAGCGTCCGGCGGGGAGGGTCAACCGGGGAGCTGTTTTTT. This encodes CSVRRGGSTGELFF.

V gene TRBV29-1 combines with J gene TRBJ2-1; tentatively, D is TRBD1 or TRBD2 (5 bases each). CDR1 SQVTM and CDR2 ANQGSEA come from the germline V gene. Trimming stripped 5 bases from V and 10 bases from J, with 12 bases between. The length of the CDR3 is 11 residues. The CDR3 region is CSVYRDLEQFF. The DNA for the CDR3 is TGCAGCGTTTACCGGGACCTAGAGCAGTTCTTC.

V is TRBV4-3 and J is TRBJ2-2; D possibly corresponds to TRBD1 (6 bases). V lost 0 bases and J lost 4, with 12 bases in between. The V gene's germline CDR1 is LGHNA and CDR2 YSLEER. The CDR3 has 16 residues. The CDR3 DNA is TGCGCCAGCAGCCAAGATCTAGGGGGTGGCACCGGGGAGCTGTTTTTT. Its protein is CASSQDLGGGTGELFF.

The chain carries TRBV5-1 and TRBJ2-7, with 8 bases aligning to TRBD1. Per germline, CDR1 SGHRS and CDR2 YFSETQ. The CDR3 is 16 residues long. The trim removed 0 bases at V and 6 bases at J, leaving 11 bases unmatched. The CDR3 loop reads CASSLAFGQGSREQYF. The CDR3, as DNA: TGCGCCAGCAGCTTGGCCTTTGGACAGGGAAGTCGCGAGCAGTACTTC.

V and J are TRBV6-1 and TRBJ1-2; TRBD1 aligns across 7 bases. The CDR3 sequence is 14 residues long. Germline CDR1 reads MNHNS; CDR2 reads SASEGT. J was trimmed by 4 bases and V by 5 bases; bases with no gene match: 7. The CDR3 loop reads CASSRQGSIYGYTF. The CDR3 nucleotides read TGTGCCAGCAGTAGACAGGGATCGATCTATGGCTACACCTTC.

This clone was recorded a few times. The chain uses TRBV5-1 and TRBJ1-1; no clear D gene. Trimming removed 4 bases from V and 0 bases from J, with 10 bases in between. The germline gives CDR1 SGHRS, CDR2 YFSETQ. CDR3 length: 14 amino acids. CDR3: CASSPAGLNTEAFF. As DNA, the CDR3 is TGCGCCAGCAGCCCCGCCGGCTTGAACACTGAAGCTTTCTTT.

V is TRBV9 and J is TRBJ1-6; 7 bases map to TRBD1. Trimming took 0 bases from V and 7 from J; bases not matched to a gene: 4. The germline V gene encodes CDR1 SGDLS and CDR2 YYNGEE. The CDR3 extends over 15 amino acids. The CDR3 protein is CASSVAQGGNSPLHF. For the CDR3, the DNA is TGTGCCAGCAGCGTAGCCCAGGGGGGGAATTCACCCCTCCACTTT.

This clone was detected only once. The rearrangement joins TRBV9 to TRBJ1-2; D gene uncertain. The CDR3 totals 10 residues. Germline-derived CDR1 and CDR2 are SGDLS and YYNGEE. V was pared by 7 bases and J by 8 bases, with 9 bases between. The CDR3 spells CASEGRGYTF. Written as DNA, the CDR3 is TGTGCCAGCGAGGGTCGGGGCTACACCTTC.

The chain joins TRBV7-2 to TRBJ1-4; no reliable D call. V lost 3 bases and J 5 bases, leaving 10 bases between the germline ends. The CDR3 runs to 14 residues. Germline values: CDR1 SGHTA, CDR2 FQGNSA. CDR3 residues: CASSFLISNEKLFF. The CDR3 nucleotides are TGTGCCAGCAGCTTCCTCATTTCGAATGAAAAACTGTTTTTT.